Shown below are 15 T cell receptor beta chains from a single sample sequenced in a study of preoperative IRX-2 immunotherapy in early breast cancer. Here immunoSEQ multiplex PCR was the method, and the copy in TCRdb shows in-frame clones only, minus some. In the table there are about 2,500 clones, around 76% of which are singletons. The treatment was: preoperative locoregional IRX-2 cytokine immunotherapy. Sequenced material: tumor tissue, taken before IRX-2 immunotherapy. These receptors were collected from a human donor with breast cancer.

In this sample, this clone turned up a few times. The chain links TRBV6-8 to TRBJ2-7; a possible D gene is TRBD1 (6 bases). The CDR3 is 14 residues long. Germline lookup yields CDR1 MNHGY and CDR2 SAAAGT. Trimming removed 8 bases from V and 4 bases from J, with 18 bases in between. CDR3 in DNA: TGTGCCAGCGGAACGATCGACAGGAGATACGAGCAGTACTTC. It codes for CASGTIDRRYEQYF.

The rearrangement links TRBV5-1 to TRBJ1-2; the D is unclear. This CDR3 region has 14 residues. With 4 bases removed from V and 3 bases from J, the gap between germline ends came to 13 bases. CDR1 is SGHRS and CDR2 is YFSETQ in the germline V gene. CDR3 in DNA: TGCGCCAGCAGCCTGGCGGGCAGCCACTATGGCTACACCTTC. Its translation is CASSLAGSHYGYTF.

This clone showed up just a few times. The rearrangement links TRBV28 to TRBJ2-7; the D call may be TRBD1 or TRBD2 (5 bases each). Germline-derived CDR1 and CDR2 are MDHEN and SYDVKM. Trimming took off 6 bases at V and 7 bases at J, with 19 bases between the two ends. The CDR3 consists of 14 residues. CDR3 nucleotide sequence: TGTGCCAGCAGACCGGGACGCGACCGATCGGAGCAGTACTTC. Amino acid sequence: CASRPGRDRSEQYF.

V is TRBV8-2 and J is TRBJ2-5; the DNA was not used to check the table's D call, TRBD2. TRBV8-2 is shown as a pseudogene. The CDR3 covers 15 residues. CDR3 residues: CASRKTGGGGETQYF. DNA for the CDR3: TGTGCCAGCCGCAAAACGGGGGGCGGAGGGGAGACCCAGTACTTC.

The J gene is TRBJ1-1, the V gene TRBV29-1, with unresolved D. The CDR3 runs to 14 residues. The germline V and J ends were trimmed by 5 bases and 5 bases, with 18 bases remaining between them. Germline-derived CDR1 and CDR2 are SQVTM and ANQGSEA. CDR3 sequence: CSVSAWVIGTEAFF. As DNA, the CDR3 is TGCAGCGTTAGTGCGTGGGTAATAGGGACTGAAGCTTTCTTT.

In regard to this clone: Relative to the germline gene, one junction end is altered; a read error may explain this. The chain employs TRBV6-8 and TRBJ1-2; 8 bases line up with TRBD1. The CDR3 has 16 residues. Germline CDR1 and CDR2: MNHGY and SAAAGT. The CDR3 loop is CAISTHPVQGAVSYTF. The DNA of the CDR3 is TGTGCCATCAGTACCCACCCCGTCCAGGGGGCGGTTAGCTACACCTTC.

The V gene is TRBV28, the J gene TRBJ2-5, with D perhaps TRBD1 or TRBD2 (5 bases each). The germline gives CDR1 MDHEN, CDR2 SYDVKM. CDR3 length equals 14 residues. The V and J ends lost 4 bases and 5 bases respectively, with 14 bases between them. CDR3 region: CASSSEGRGETQYF. In nucleotides, the CDR3 is TGTGCCAGCAGTTCTGAGGGGCGCGGTGAGACCCAGTACTTC.

The DNA of the CDR3 is TGTGCCTGGAGTGTAGGGGGCTTATCCTACGAGCAGTACTTC. Translating gives CAWSVGGLSYEQYF. The genes are TRBV30 and TRBJ2-7, with 7 bases matching TRBD1. This CDR3 spans 14 amino acids. V dropped 0 bases and J dropped 1; count of bases not matched to a gene: 3. In germline, CDR1 is GTSNPN, CDR2 SVGIG (reference sequence).

CDR3 bases: TGTGCCAGCAGCCCGTGGGGACTAGCGGAAAACATTCAGTACTTC. It codes for CASSPWGLAENIQYF. V gene TRBV7-6 combines with J gene TRBJ2-4, with 11 bases aligning to TRBD2. The germline CDR1 and CDR2 sequences are SGHVS and FNYEAQ. V shed 5 bases, J shed 5 bases, and the junction held 5 bases outside the gene matches. The CDR3 has 15 residues.

The chain is built from TRBV29-1 and TRBJ2-7; 9 bases are a match to TRBD1. V trimming: 6 bases; J trimming: 0 bases; junction bases outside the gene matches: 9. This CDR3 comprises 15 residues. Per the germline V gene, CDR1 is SQVTM and CDR2 is ANQGSEA. This CDR3 reads CSVQTGQGPSYEQYF. The CDR3 DNA sequence: TGCAGCGTCCAAACCGGACAGGGGCCCTCCTACGAGCAGTACTTC.

The chain links TRBV7-4 to TRBJ2-5; D is uncertain. V was trimmed by 2 bases and J by 4 bases, leaving 14 bases between them. Germline-derived CDR1 and CDR2 are SGHVT and SQSDAQ. The CDR3 has 15 residues. The CDR3 DNA follows: TGTGCCAGCAGCTTACCCGAGATAAAAGGAGAGACCCAGTACTTC. Translating it yields CASSLPEIKGETQYF.

This clone was found a few times. The genes are TRBV19 and TRBJ2-3, with D unresolved. V lost 5 bases and J lost 1, with 7 bases in between. The CDR3 length is 13 residues. Germline V gene sequence: CDR1 LNHDA, CDR2 SQIVND (reference sequence). In DNA, the CDR3 is TGTGCCAGTAGTCCAGCGCGCACAGATACGCAGTATTTT. Protein sequence: CASSPARTDTQYF.

The CDR3 DNA is TGTGCCAGCAGCGCCTCCCAGGGAGTTTATAATTCACCCCTCCACTTT. Translation gives CASSASQGVYNSPLHF. This rearrangement joins TRBV7-2 to TRBJ1-6; D may be TRBD1 (5 bases). The germline gives CDR1 SGHTA, CDR2 FQGNSA. CDR3 length: 16 amino acids. V shed 5 bases and J shed 4 bases, with 15 bases lying between them. Supplemented by reference TRBV7-2 and TRBJ1-6, the full variable domain reads GAGVSQSPSNKVTEKGKDVELRCDPISGHTALYWYRQSLGQGLEFLIYFQGNSAPDKSGLPSDRFSAERTGGSVSTLTIQRTQQEDSAVYLCASSASQGVYNSPLHFGNGTRLTVT.

The V and J genes are TRBV6-8 and TRBJ2-5; the match to TRBD1 covers 8 bases. CDR1 is MNHGY and CDR2 is SAAAGT in the germline V gene. This CDR3 is 14 amino acids long. V was clipped by 6 bases and J by 2 bases; unmatched bases: 5. This chain's CDR3 is CASSADRAQETQYF. CDR3 bases: TGTGCCAGCAGCGCGGACAGGGCTCAAGAGACCCAGTACTTC.

This clone showed up just a few times. The chain carries TRBV19 and TRBJ2-2; 10 nucleotides match TRBD2. The CDR3 spans 18 residues. The J segment lost 6 bases and the V segment lost 5 bases, leaving 15 bases of the junction unmatched. Germline V lookup: CDR1 LNHDA, CDR2 SQIVND (reference sequence). The CDR3 here is CASSPDPLAGARSGELFF. In DNA, the CDR3 is TGTGCCAGTAGTCCAGACCCGCTAGCGGGAGCCCGATCCGGGGAGCTGTTTTTT.